A single T cell receptor (beta chain) is shown here with its context. Its specificity is not known. Every donor, a Caucasian adult, lived in Nashville, Tennessee. Investigators divided CD4+ cells into CD45RA+ naive and CD45RA-negative memory subsets. Profiling relied on immunoSEQ multiplex PCR, and the TCRdb table lists in-frame clones only, not all of them. The table has millions of clones, 90% to 95% seen once. The sample belongs to a study of shared clonotypes between healthy human individuals. Broader study findings: In the sorted subsets, rarefaction showed sequencing was incomplete despite large depth.

The clonotype originates from a man aged 18 to 35 in good health. Sample: naive CD4+ T cells sorted from blood. Subset denoted: CD45RA+ positively selected.

The CDR3, as DNA: TGTGCCAGCAGTGAGGGACAGGGGGCATCAGATACGCAGTATTTT. It codes for CASSEGQGASDTQYF. The chain employs TRBV6-4 and TRBJ2-3; 12 bases are a match to TRBD1. CDR3 length equals 15 residues. Trimming at V came to 3 bases and at J to 4 bases, leaving 2 bases not matched to a gene. CDR1 MRHNA and CDR2 SNTAGT come from the germline V gene.